The rows below give T cell receptor beta chains drawn from one sample of a study of blood T cell repertoires in COVID-19. Produced via immunoSEQ multiplex PCR; TCRdb's table is partial and in-frame only. The sample gives 150,000 to 200,000 clones, around 90% of which show up once; 0.55% to 0.8% is in the top ten. Sequenced: peripheral blood. The receptor set was obtained from a man aged 45 to 65 with acute or convalescent COVID-19. The CDR3 runs from the conserved cysteine through the conserved F or W. The D gene is left open where the match is weak. Size tells how often a clone was seen (once, few, many) or the class of an expanded clone, and some rows leave it out.

>TRBJ1-5|TRBV19|.|.
TGTGCCAGTAGTATCTGGACAGACAATCAGCCCCAGCATTTT
CASSIWTDNQPQHF
>TRBJ2-3|TRBV7-8|TRBD2|few
TGTGCCAGCAGCTTAGTAGCGGTAGCGGGAGGACGCACAGATACGCAGTATTTT
CASSLVAVAGGRTDTQYF
>TRBJ1-6|TRBV5-5|TRBD1|.
TGTGCCAGCAGAATGACAGGGGGCGAGGTTTCACCCCTCCACTTT
CASRMTGGEVSPLHF
>TRBJ1-5|TRBV7-8|.|.
TGTGCCAGCAGCTTAGTTTCAGGCCTACGAGCACAGCCCCAGCATTTT
CASSLVSGLRAQPQHF
>TRBJ1-1|TRBV29-1|.|.
TGCTCGGGGTTGAACACTGAAGCTTTCTTT
CSGLNTEAFF
>TRBJ2-7|TRBV2|TRBD1|.
TGTGCCAGCACCAACCAACAAACCGGGACAGGGGGTTACGAGCAGTACTTC
CASTNQQTGTGGYEQYF
>TRBJ1-4|TRBV18|TRBD1|.
TGTGCCAGCTCGCTAACCCGGGACAGGCTGCCAAAACTGTTTTTT
CASSLTRDRLPKLFF
>TRBJ1-4|TRBV25-1|TRBD1|.
TGTGCCAGCAGTGCGTCCCGGGACAGGGTCCGATGGGAAAAACTGTTTTTT
CASSASRDRVRWEKLFF
>TRBJ1-5|TRBV20-1|TRBD1|.
TGCAGTGCTAGTCTATCCCGGGGGACAGGGGTATGGCCCCAGCATTTT
CSASLSRGTGVWPQHF
>TRBJ2-2|TRBV7-2|.|once
TGTGCCAGCAGCTTAATTATTAGCGCCGGGGAGCTGTTTTTT
CASSLIISAGELFF
>TRBJ2-5|TRBV7-2|.|.
TGTGCCAGCAGCTTAAGGGACGGGAGACAAGAGACCCAGTACTTC
CASSLRDGRQETQYF
>TRBJ2-7|TRBV6-6|.|.
TGTGCCAGCAGTCTCCGAGCGGGTGAGATATACGAGCAGTACTTC
CASSLRAGEIYEQYF
>TRBJ2-1|TRBV24-1|TRBD1|.
TGTGCCACCAGTGACATAGACAGGGGGCGGACCTTTAATGAGCAGTTCTTC
CATSDIDRGRTFNEQFF
>TRBJ1-6|TRBV5-3|.|.
TGTGCCAGAAGCTTGGACCCTGGCGACACCAGAAACTATAATTCACCCCTCCACTTT
CARSLDPGDTRNYNSPLHF
>TRBJ2-3|TRBV7-8|TRBD1|.
TGTGCCAGCAGGGACCCGGGACAGGGCACAGATACGCAGTATTTT
CASRDPGQGTDTQYF
>TRBJ2-2|TRBV29-1|TRBD2|.
TGCAGCGTTCAGCCCAGCGGGGGCCCCACCGGGGAGCTGTTTTTT
CSVQPSGGPTGELFF
>TRBJ1-1|TRBV5-1|.|.
TGCGCCAGCAGCTCGCAGAATATGAACACTGAAGCTTTCTTT
CASSSQNMNTEAFF
>TRBJ2-2|TRBV28|TRBD2|.
TGTGCCAGCAGTTTCGGGGGGAGGACCGACTTCGCCGGGGAGCTGTTTTTT
CASSFGGRTDFAGELFF